These T cell receptor beta chains were read from a single sample in a study of blood T cell repertoires in COVID-19. Profiling relied on immunoSEQ multiplex PCR, and the TCRdb table lists in-frame clones only, not all of them. The table lists 120,000 or so clones, under 80% of them singletons. The specimen was peripheral blood. The receptors stem from a man between 65 and 85 years old with acute or convalescent COVID-19. CDR3s include the opening cysteine and the closing phenylalanine or tryptophan. The order of the fields is clone size, J gene, D gene, V gene, CDR3 DNA, CDR3 protein. A D gene is named only where the DNA matches it firmly. Not every row has a clone size; where given, it reads once, few, many or a size class.

>.|TRBJ2-2|TRBD1|TRBV27
TGTGCCAGCAGTTTAGGACAGGGTGGGACCGGGGAGCTGTTTTTT
CASSLGQGGTGELFF
>few|TRBJ2-2|.|TRBV11-1
TGTGCCAGCAGCTTATTTCGGGGGAACACCGGGGAGCTGTTTTTT
CASSLFRGNTGELFF
>medium-sized|TRBJ1-2|TRBD1|TRBV27
TGTGCCAGCGGGACAGACACCTATGGCTACACCTTC
CASGTDTYGYTF
>.|TRBJ1-1|.|TRBV18
TGTGCCAGCTCACTGGGCGGGAGGAGAGGCCCTGATGAAGCTTTCTTT
CASSLGGRRGPDEAFF
>once|TRBJ2-1|.|TRBV6-4
TGTGCCAGCAGCCAGGAATTTACAGGGATCAATGAGCAGTTCTTC
CASSQEFTGINEQFF
>many|TRBJ1-6|.|TRBV15
TGTGCCACCAGCAGAGTCGCCATCCGCGGGTCACCCCTCCACTTT
CATSRVAIRGSPLHF
>once|TRBJ1-2|.|TRBV14
TGTGCCAGCAGCCAAGACGGTGGCTACACCTTC
CASSQDGGYTF
>.|TRBJ1-5|TRBD1|TRBV18
TGTGCCAGCTCACTGGCAGGGGGCGCGGATCAGCCCCAGCATTTT
CASSLAGGADQPQHF
>.|TRBJ2-5|.|TRBV5-1
TGCGCCAGCAGCTTGCCCCAGGGGACCGCGCAAGAGACCCAGTACTTC
CASSLPQGTAQETQYF
>few|TRBJ1-3|.|TRBV9
TGTGCCAGCAGCGTACAGGGGCCAGCTGGAAACACCATATATTTT
CASSVQGPAGNTIYF
>.|TRBJ2-2|.|TRBV5-5
TGTGCCAGCAGCCCGGGACTCCTGAACACCGGGGAGCTGTTTTTT
CASSPGLLNTGELFF
>.|TRBJ2-7|.|TRBV9
TGTGCCAGCAGCGTAGAAGCCCACGACTACGAGCAGTACTTC
CASSVEAHDYEQYF
>.|TRBJ2-7|TRBD1|TRBV6-2/TRBV6-3
TGTGCCAGCAGTTACGGAGGGGACAGGACCTACGAGCAGTACTTC
CASSYGGDRTYEQYF
>.|TRBJ1-5|.|TRBV4-1
TGCGCCAGCAGCCAAGACAGGGTGTTTCAGCCCCAGCATTTT
CASSQDRVFQPQHF
>once|TRBJ1-1|TRBD1|TRBV9
TGTGCCAGCAGCTCGGACAGGGTTACTGAAGCTTTCTTT
CASSSDRVTEAFF
>.|TRBJ1-4|.|TRBV5-4
TGTGCCAGCAGCCCGACAGAGTCTAATGAAAAACTGTTTTTT
CASSPTESNEKLFF
>few|TRBJ1-5|.|TRBV21-1
TGTGCCAGCACCCGGACTATTAGCAATCAGCCCCAGCATTTT
CASTRTISNQPQHF
>.|TRBJ1-1|.|TRBV20-1
TGCAGTGCTAGTCGACTCTACTTAGGGGACACTGAAGCTTTCTTT
CSASRLYLGDTEAFF
>.|TRBJ2-7|.|TRBV6-2/TRBV6-3
TGTGCCAGCAGTTATCCAGGACTTCAGCAGTACTTC
CASSYPGLQQYF
>.|TRBJ2-1|TRBD1|TRBV7-2
TGTGCCAGCAGCCCGGGACAGGCCTCCTACAATGAGCAGTTCTTC
CASSPGQASYNEQFF
>.|TRBJ2-5|TRBD2|TRBV9
TGTGCCAGCAGCCTGACCTGGGGGGGAGAGACCCAGTACTTC
CASSLTWGGETQYF
>.|TRBJ2-4|.|TRBV28
TGTGCCAGTTCAACGAAGGGGTACAGGGCGGACATTCAGTACTTC
CASSTKGYRADIQYF
>.|TRBJ2-7|TRBD1|TRBV6-5
TGTGCCAGCAGGAGACAGGGTGGCCACGAGCAGTACTTC
CASRRQGGHEQYF
>.|TRBJ2-3|.|TRBV18
TGTGCCAGCTCAACCCTGACGGGGTTCTCGGATACGCAGTATTTT
CASSTLTGFSDTQYF
>.|TRBJ1-1|.|TRBV7-3
TGTGCCAATGCAGGGTTGGACACTGAAGCTTTCTTT
CANAGLDTEAFF
>once|TRBJ1-1|TRBD1|TRBV2
TGTGCCAGCAGCGGACAGGGCCAGAACACTGAAGCTTTCTTT
CASSGQGQNTEAFF
>once|TRBJ2-2|.|TRBV7-9
TGTGCCAGCAGCTTTCAGCCGGGGGCCGGGGAGCTGTTTTTT
CASSFQPGAGELFF
>.|TRBJ1-1|.|TRBV7-2
TGTGCCAGCAGCCCACAGACAGGACTGAACACTGAAGCTTTCTTT
CASSPQTGLNTEAFF
>.|TRBJ1-1|TRBD1|TRBV7-2
TGTGCCGGCGGACAGGGAAGGGGCACTGAAGCTTTCTTT
CAGGQGRGTEAFF
>.|TRBJ2-7|TRBD2|TRBV15
TGTGCCACCAGCAGAGACAAGCTAGCGGGGGCCTACGAGCAGTACTTC
CATSRDKLAGAYEQYF
>few|TRBJ1-5|TRBD1|TRBV5-5
TGTGCCAGCAGCCGGGACAGGGTGAATCAGCCCCAGCATTTT
CASSRDRVNQPQHF
>.|TRBJ2-3|.|TRBV7-3
TGTGCCAGCAGCTTTACCCTAACAGATACGCAGTATTTT
CASSFTLTDTQYF
>.|TRBJ1-2|TRBD1|TRBV3-1/TRBV3-2
TGTGCCAGCAGCTCCCGGGACAGGGGTTTTTTTGGCTACACCTTC
CASSSRDRGFFGYTF
>.|TRBJ1-5|.|TRBV19
TGTGCCAGTAGTAGCCAGGGTGGCTATCAGCCCCAGCATTTT
CASSSQGGYQPQHF
>.|TRBJ2-5|.|TRBV7-2
TGTGCCAGCAGCTTAACTAGTCATGGGACCCAGTACTTC
CASSLTSHGTQYF
>.|TRBJ2-7|TRBD1|TRBV19
TGTGCCAGTAGTGACAGGGGGCGCGAGCAGTACTTC
CASSDRGREQYF
>.|TRBJ1-2|TRBD1|TRBV4-3
TGCGCCACCTCCCCGTCGACAGGGCGGTATGATGGCTACACCTTC
CATSPSTGRYDGYTF
>.|TRBJ2-7|.|TRBV7-2
TGTGCCAGCAGCTATAGTTTCGCCTACGAGCAGTACTTC
CASSYSFAYEQYF
>.|TRBJ1-1|TRBD1|TRBV24-1
TGTGCCACCAGTGATCCTCCGACAGGGGATGCTTTCTTT
CATSDPPTGDAFF
>.|TRBJ2-4|.|TRBV6-1
TGTGCCAGCAGTGAAGCGATGGGGATGAGGGTTGGGCACATTCAGTACTTC
CASSEAMGMRVGHIQYF
>few|TRBJ1-4|.|TRBV9
TGTGCCAGCAGCGCGACAGGCCGTAATGAAAAACTGTTTTTT
CASSATGRNEKLFF
>.|TRBJ2-3|TRBD2|TRBV7-2
TGTGCCAGCAGCTTAGATACACTAGCGGGGGGCACAGATACGCAGTATTTT
CASSLDTLAGGTDTQYF
>.|TRBJ2-1|TRBD2|TRBV6-2/TRBV6-3
TGTGCCAGCAGTCGTAGCGGGGGGGCCTACAATGAGCAGTTCTTC
CASSRSGGAYNEQFF
>.|TRBJ2-1|.|TRBV29-1
TGCAGCGTTGAAGCCGGACAGTACAATGAGCAGTTCTTC
CSVEAGQYNEQFF
>.|TRBJ1-2|.|TRBV28
TGTGCCAGCAGGTCTCCAGCGTTTGGCTATGGCTACACCTTC
CASRSPAFGYGYTF
>.|TRBJ2-2|TRBD1|TRBV5-1
TGCGCCAGCAGCTTGGGGCAGGGGGTCACCGGGGAGCTGTTTTTT
CASSLGQGVTGELFF
>few|TRBJ1-1|TRBD1|TRBV30
TGTGCCTGGAGTGTGTGGGGGACAGAGGACACTGAAGCTTTCTTT
CAWSVWGTEDTEAFF
>.|TRBJ1-2|.|TRBV19
TGTGCCAGTAGCCCCGGGCGGGGGGCGCAAATCGACTATGGCTACACCTTC
CASSPGRGAQIDYGYTF
>once|TRBJ1-3|.|TRBV19
TGTGCCAGTAGTATCGCGACACGCTCTGGAAACACCATATATTTT
CASSIATRSGNTIYF
>.|TRBJ1-6|.|TRBV6-1
TGTGCCAGCAGTGAACTGGGCAGGGATAATTCACCCCTCCACTTT
CASSELGRDNSPLHF
>.|TRBJ2-5|TRBD2|TRBV9
TGTGCCAGCAGCGTAGGGGCGAGCGGGGGGGTACCACTCCACTTC
CASSVGASGGVPLHF
>.|TRBJ1-1|TRBD1|TRBV5-4
TGTGCCAGCAGCTCGTACGACAGGGACACTGAAGCTTTCTTT
CASSSYDRDTEAFF
>.|TRBJ1-1|.|TRBV3-1/TRBV3-2
TGTGCCAGCAGCCAAATAGAGGGGAGGACTGAAGCTTTCTTT
CASSQIEGRTEAFF
>.|TRBJ1-2|.|TRBV10-3
TGTGCCATCAGTAGTGACGGAGTGAGCTATGGCTACACCTTC
CAISSDGVSYGYTF
>.|TRBJ1-1|TRBD1|TRBV25-1
TGTGCCAGACAGGGGGGGAACACTGAAGCTTTCTTT
CARQGGNTEAFF
>.|TRBJ2-1|TRBD1|TRBV7-3
TGTGCCAGCGGAACTGGGACAGTCCAGTTCTTC
CASGTGTVQFF
>.|TRBJ2-5|.|TRBV11-3
TGTGCCAGCAGCCCGGATGGGGCGCAAGGAGAGACCCAGTACTTC
CASSPDGAQGETQYF
>.|TRBJ1-5|.|TRBV24-1
TGTGCCCCGAAAACCCAGACAGACAATCAGCCCCAGCATTTT
CAPKTQTDNQPQHF
>.|TRBJ1-4|TRBD1|TRBV7-6
TGTGCCAGCAGCCTACGGACAGGGGGCCGTGAAAAACTGTTTTTT
CASSLRTGGREKLFF